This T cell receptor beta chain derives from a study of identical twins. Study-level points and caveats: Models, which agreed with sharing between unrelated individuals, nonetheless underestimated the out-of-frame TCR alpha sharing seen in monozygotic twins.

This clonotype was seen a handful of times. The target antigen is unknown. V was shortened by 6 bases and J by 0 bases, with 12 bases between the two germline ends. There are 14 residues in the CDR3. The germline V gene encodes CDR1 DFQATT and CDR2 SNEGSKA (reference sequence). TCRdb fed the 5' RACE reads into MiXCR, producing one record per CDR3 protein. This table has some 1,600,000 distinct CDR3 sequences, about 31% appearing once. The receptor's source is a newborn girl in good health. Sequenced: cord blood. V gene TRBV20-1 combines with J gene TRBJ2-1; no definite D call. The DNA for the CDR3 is TGCAGTGCAAGGACCTATCTCTCCTACAATGAGCAGTTCTTC. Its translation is CSARTYLSYNEQFF.